The T cell receptor (beta chain) under discussion was sequenced for a study of blood T cell repertoires in COVID-19. Original methodology: Reference gene primer amplification gave estimated nucleated cell counts. Only in-frame clones appear in the TCRdb table, and some are missing; sequencing was by immunoSEQ multiplex PCR. V and J calls and clone size come straight from that table; D and trimming were deduced from the DNA. The data hold approximately 280,000 clones, with approximately 89% observed a single time. Those who participated ranged in age from roughly 18 to 90 years and resided in about two dozen US areas. Recovered Cohort 3 donors showed two negative PCRs, clearance, or symptom resolution. The sequenced sample was PBMCs or T cells enriched from blood (not recorded which). The origin of this receptor is a woman aged 55-69 years who had recovered from COVID-19.

Written as DNA, the CDR3 is TGCGCCAGCAGTGAGACTACGAGATACAATGAGCAGTTCTTC. It translates to CASSETTRYNEQFF. V is TRBV10-1 and J is TRBJ2-1; D unresolved. V was pared by 2 bases and J by 4 bases, with 9 bases between. The CDR3 consists of 14 residues. Looked up from germline, CDR1 is WNHNN and CDR2 is SYGVQD (reference sequence).